This T cell receptor (beta chain) derives from a study of OX40 agonist ivuxolimab in advanced cancers. This clone occurred once. The target antigen is unknown. Profiling relied on immunoSEQ multiplex PCR, and the TCRdb table lists in-frame clones only, not all of them. The profile shows 45,000 to 60,000 clones, 86% of them singletons. Overall study results and limits: Clonal expansion by week 6 occurred in CD4+ and CD8+ blood T cells (at 0.1 to 3.0 mg/kg). The authors also found low normalized T-cell clonal expansion in some nonresponders.

This CDR3 is built from 14 residues. V was trimmed by 1 base and J by 3 bases, leaving 8 bases between them. CDR1 SGHTA and CDR2 FQGNSA come from the germline V gene. This chain links TRBV7-2 with TRBJ2-3, with D perhaps TRBD2 (6 bases). The sample in question was CD4+ or CD8+ T cells sorted from blood, obtained in a trial of the OX40 agonist ivuxolimab. The sequence was obtained from an adult with an advanced solid tumor such as melanoma, head and neck, liver or kidney cancer. Written as DNA, the CDR3 is TGTGCCAGCAGCTTAGTGCGGGGTACAGATACGCAGTATTTT. This gives the protein CASSLVRGTDTQYF.